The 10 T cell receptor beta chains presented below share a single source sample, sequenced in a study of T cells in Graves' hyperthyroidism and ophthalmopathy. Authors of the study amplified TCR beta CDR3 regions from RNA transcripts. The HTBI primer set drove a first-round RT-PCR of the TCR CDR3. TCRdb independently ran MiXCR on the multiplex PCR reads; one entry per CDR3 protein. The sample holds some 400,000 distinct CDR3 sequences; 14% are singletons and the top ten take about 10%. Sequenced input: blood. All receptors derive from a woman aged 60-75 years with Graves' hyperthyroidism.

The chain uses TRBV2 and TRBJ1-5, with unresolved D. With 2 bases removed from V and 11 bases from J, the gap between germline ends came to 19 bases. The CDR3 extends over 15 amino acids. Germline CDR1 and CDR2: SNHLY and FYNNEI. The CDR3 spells CASSESGVSPRSQHF. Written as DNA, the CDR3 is TGTGCCAGCAGTGAAAGTGGGGTCAGCCCGAGGTCCCAGCATTTT.

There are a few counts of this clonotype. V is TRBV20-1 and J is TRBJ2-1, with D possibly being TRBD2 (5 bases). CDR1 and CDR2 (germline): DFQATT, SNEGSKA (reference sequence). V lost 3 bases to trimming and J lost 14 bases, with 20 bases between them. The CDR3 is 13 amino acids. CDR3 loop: CSASRESRGMEFF. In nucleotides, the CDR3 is TGCAGTGCTAGCCGAGAAAGCCGGGGAATGGAGTTCTTC.

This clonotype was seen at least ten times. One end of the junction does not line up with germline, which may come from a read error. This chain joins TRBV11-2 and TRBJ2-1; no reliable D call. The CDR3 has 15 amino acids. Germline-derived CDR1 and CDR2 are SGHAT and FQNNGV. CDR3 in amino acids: CASSPVAGSYYEQFF. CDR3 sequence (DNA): TGTGCCAGCAGCCCCGTAGCTGGTAGCTACTATGAGCAGTTCTTC.

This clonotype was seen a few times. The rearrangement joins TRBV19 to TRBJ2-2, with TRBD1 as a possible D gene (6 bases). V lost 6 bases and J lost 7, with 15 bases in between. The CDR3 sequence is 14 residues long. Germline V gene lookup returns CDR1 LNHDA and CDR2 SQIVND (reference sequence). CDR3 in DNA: TGTGCCAGTAGGACGCTCAGGGGTATCGGGGAGCTGTTTTTT. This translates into CASRTLRGIGELFF.

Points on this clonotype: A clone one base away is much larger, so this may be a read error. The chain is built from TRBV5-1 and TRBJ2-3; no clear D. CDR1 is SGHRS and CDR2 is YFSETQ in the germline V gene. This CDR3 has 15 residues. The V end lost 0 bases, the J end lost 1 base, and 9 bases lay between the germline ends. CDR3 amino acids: CASSLVDQGTDTQYF. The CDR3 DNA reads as TGCGCCAGCAGCTTGGTGGACCAAGGCACAGATACGCAGTATTTT.

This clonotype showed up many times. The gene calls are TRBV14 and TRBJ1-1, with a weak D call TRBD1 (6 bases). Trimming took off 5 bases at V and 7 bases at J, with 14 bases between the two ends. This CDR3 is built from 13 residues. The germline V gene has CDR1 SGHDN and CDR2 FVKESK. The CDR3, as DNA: TGTGCCAGCAGCTCACAGGGTCTGGGTGAAGCTTTCTTT. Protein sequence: CASSSQGLGEAFF.

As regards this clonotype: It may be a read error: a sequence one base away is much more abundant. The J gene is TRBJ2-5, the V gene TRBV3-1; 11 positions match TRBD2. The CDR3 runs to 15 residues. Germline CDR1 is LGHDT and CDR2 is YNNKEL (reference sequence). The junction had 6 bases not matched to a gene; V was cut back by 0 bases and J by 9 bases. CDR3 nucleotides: TGTGCCAGCAGCCAAGATCTTAGCGGGAGGGAGGCCCAGTACTTC. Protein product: CASSQDLSGREAQYF.

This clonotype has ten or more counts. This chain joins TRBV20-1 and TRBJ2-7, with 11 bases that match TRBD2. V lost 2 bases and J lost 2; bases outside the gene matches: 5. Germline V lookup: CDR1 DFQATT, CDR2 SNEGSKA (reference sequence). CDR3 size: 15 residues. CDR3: CSARPTSGSPYEQYF. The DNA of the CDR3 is TGCAGTGCTAGACCCACTAGCGGGAGCCCCTACGAGCAGTACTTC.

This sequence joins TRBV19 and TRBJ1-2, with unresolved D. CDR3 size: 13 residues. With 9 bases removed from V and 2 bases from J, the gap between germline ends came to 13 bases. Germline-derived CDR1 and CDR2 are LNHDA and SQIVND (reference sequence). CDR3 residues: CASLSGNNYGYTF. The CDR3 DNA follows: TGTGCCAGCTTATCCGGGAACAACTATGGCTACACCTTC.

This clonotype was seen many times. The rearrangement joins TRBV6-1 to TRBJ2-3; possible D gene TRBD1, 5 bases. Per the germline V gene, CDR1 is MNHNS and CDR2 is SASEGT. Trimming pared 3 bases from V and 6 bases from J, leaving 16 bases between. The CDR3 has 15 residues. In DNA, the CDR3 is TGTGCCAGCAGTGATAGGACATTACTCAGGGATACGCAGTATTTT. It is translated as CASSDRTLLRDTQYF.